This T cell receptor (beta chain) was captured in a study of T cells in Graves' hyperthyroidism and ophthalmopathy. Uncontrolled infection, other autoimmune disease, pregnancy or lactation excluded patients. Amplified TCR beta CDR3 regions derived from RNA transcripts. Primed by the HTBI set, a first-round RT-PCR was run on the TCR CDR3. From the multiplex PCR reads, TCRdb called clonotypes with MiXCR, one entry per CDR3 protein. The sample records some 600,000 distinct CDR3 sequences, 46% being singletons. With 3 bases removed from V and 3 bases from J, the gap between germline ends came to 15 bases. The germline CDR1 and CDR2 sequences are SGHTA and FQGNSA. The CDR3 loop spans 16 amino acids. Study-wide results and limits: Most clonotypes expanded in the thyroid (above 0.001) were also present in blood.

About this clonotype: Its antigen is not known.

Sample: peripheral blood or thyroid tissue (not recorded which). The rearrangement uses TRBV7-2 and TRBJ1-5, with no clear D. The receptor's source is a woman between 18 and 29 years old with Graves' hyperthyroidism. DNA for the CDR3: TGTGCCAGCAGCTTGGATACGGGTTTCGCCAATCAGCCCCAGCATTTT. This sequence encodes CASSLDTGFANQPQHF.